The 7 T cell receptor beta chains in this list originate from one sample, sequenced in a study of shared clonotypes between healthy human individuals (dated by TCRdb to 2020 to 2022). The library was prepared using the immunoSEQ multiplex PCR assay. This immuneACCESS table, as held by TCRdb, lists in-frame sequences with V and J called but not all clones. Of the missing ones, under half trace to an unresolved V gene in checked studies; the others have no known cause. The sample profile shows some 1.5 million clones; 96% of them were found once. The ten largest clones capture roughly 1.2% of the sample. The sequenced sample consisted of naive CD4+ T cells sorted from blood. The cell subset or site label for this specimen denotes: CD45RA+ positively selected. Source of these receptors: a young man in good health.

This clone has at least ten counts. The sample carries other DNA sequences with the same CDR3. DNA for the CDR3: TGTGCCAGCAGCTTAGGACCGGGACAGACTAATGAAAAACTGTTTTTT. Protein product: CASSLGPGQTNEKLFF. This chain connects TRBV7-8 to TRBJ1-4; TRBD1 agrees at 7 bases. The length of the CDR3 is 16 residues. Germline values: CDR1 SGHVS, CDR2 FQNEAQ. J was trimmed by 2 bases and V by 1 base; bases with no gene match: 4.

This rearrangement joins TRBV4-1 to TRBJ2-1; 10 bases are shared with TRBD2. Trimming took 3 bases from V and 6 from J; bases not matched to a gene: 5. The CDR3 is 15 residues long. Germline CDR1 reads MGHRA; CDR2 reads YSYEKL. Here the CDR3 reads CASSQRLAGPNEQFF. The CDR3 region has the DNA TGCGCCAGCAGCCAGAGACTAGCGGGCCCCAATGAGCAGTTCTTC.

J is TRBJ2-7 and V is TRBV6-5; maybe TRBD1 (6 bases). V gave up 7 bases and J gave up 3 bases, with 19 bases separating them. Per the germline V gene, CDR1 is MNHEY and CDR2 is SVGAGI. This CDR3 comprises 15 residues. CDR3 loop: CASKQQGSTFYEQYF. In DNA form, the CDR3 reads TGTGCCAGCAAACAACAGGGTAGCACTTTCTACGAGCAGTACTTC.

The CDR3 loop is CASSYTGSSYNEQFF. DNA for the CDR3: TGTGCCAGCAGCTACACAGGGAGCTCCTACAATGAGCAGTTCTTC. This chain links TRBV11-3 with TRBJ2-1; TRBD1 might be the D (6 bases). CDR1 is SGHNT, CDR2 YENEEA, per germline. Trimming pared 4 bases from V and 0 bases from J, leaving 10 bases between. CDR3 size: 15 residues.

This chain links TRBV9 with TRBJ2-4; D is tentatively TRBD1 or TRBD2 (5 bases each). Germline lookup yields CDR1 SGDLS and CDR2 YYNGEE. The V end was cut by 3 bases, the J end by 0 bases, with 16 bases between. This CDR3 comprises 17 residues. CDR3 bases: TGTGCCAGCAGCGGTGGGGACGGGTATCTAGCCAAAAACATTCAGTACTTC. Protein product: CASSGGDGYLAKNIQYF.

The chain employs TRBV9 and TRBJ2-7; possible D gene TRBD1, 8 bases. V dropped 3 bases and J dropped 6 bases, with 16 bases sitting between them. The length of the CDR3 is 14 residues. Germline CDR1 and CDR2: SGDLS and YYNGEE. The CDR3 here is CASSAAQGGSEQYF. The CDR3 region has the DNA TGTGCCAGCAGCGCGGCACAGGGGGGGAGCGAGCAGTACTTC.

The CDR3 DNA sequence: TGTGCCAGCAGCGCTACCCTTACTAGCGGCACAGATACGCAGTATTTT. Translating it yields CASSATLTSGTDTQYF. The J gene is TRBJ2-3, the V gene TRBV5-4; 7 bases fit TRBD2. The ends lost 4 bases at V and 1 base at J; junction bases unmatched: 9. The CDR3 has 16 amino acids. CDR1 SGHNT and CDR2 YYREEE come from the germline V gene (reference sequence).